This T cell receptor beta chain was captured by sequencing in a study of blood T cell repertoires in COVID-19. Turning to the study itself: The samples span acute and convalescent COVID-19 from the United States, Italy and Spain. PBMCs, B-cell-depleted T cells, or T cells provided the cDNA or gDNA that made up the material.

CDR3 length equals 15 residues. The V gene's germline CDR1 is MNHEY and CDR2 SVGAGI. The V end lost 0 bases, the J end lost 0 bases, and 8 bases lay between the germline ends. Assay: immunoSEQ multiplex PCR; the TCRdb copy retains only in-frame clones and omits some. This sample yields roughly 150,000 clones, of which about 85% are seen a single time; 8.3% belongs to the top ten. One Seattle source followed patients from active infection through their disease course. This chain uses TRBV6-5 with TRBJ2-5; D unresolved. This sequence was found in a woman aged 55-70 years with COVID-19, enrolled during active disease. Sequencing was performed on peripheral blood. The CDR3 nucleotides read TGTGCCAGCAGTTACTCGGGCACGTACCAAGAGACCCAGTACTTC. It translates to CASSYSGTYQETQYF.